This T cell receptor (beta chain) was identified in a study of blood T cell repertoires in COVID-19. At the level of the study: The United States, Italy and Spain supplied acute and convalescent COVID-19 samples. PBMCs, B-cell-depleted T cells, or T cells were the source of the cDNA or gDNA that made up the material.

Using immunoSEQ multiplex PCR, the repertoire was profiled, and TCRdb retains in-frame clones only, with some absent. The profile covers roughly 300,000 clones, with 65% to 90% appearing a single time and about an eighth taken by the ten largest. Germline CDR1 SGHRS, CDR2 YFSETQ. The junction had 5 bases not matched to a gene; V was cut back by 4 bases and J by 7 bases. CDR3 length: 14 residues. The TCR originated in a human donor in a cohort sampled during active COVID-19. The rearrangement links TRBV5-1 to TRBJ1-6, with TRBD1 identical over 7 bases. The source material was peripheral blood. CDR3 loop: CASSTGTANSPLHF. DNA for the CDR3: TGCGCCAGCAGCACAGGGACAGCGAATTCACCCCTCCACTTT.